These T cell receptor beta chains were read from a single sample in a study of blood T cells in healthy people across ages. TCRdb analysed the 5' RACE reads with MiXCR anew, one entry per CDR3 protein. The sample lists 800,000 or so distinct CDR3 sequences, around 25% occurring once. This sample was shared with a second study, whose subject was T cells of mothers and their children.

The sample comprised blood. Receptors originate from a boy younger than 18 in good health. The CDR3 runs from the conserved cysteine through the conserved F or W. The D gene is left open where the match is weak. Size tells how often a clone was seen (once, few, many) or the class of an expanded clone, and some rows leave it out.

j_call	v_call	clone_size	d_call	cdr3_nt	cdr3_aa
TRBJ2-4	TRBV20-1	-	TRBD2	TGCAGTGCCAAGCAGGGCGGGGGCAAAAACATTCAGTACTTC	CSAKQGGGKNIQYF
TRBJ2-1	TRBV13	few	-	TGTGCCAGCAGCAAGGGGGGACCGCGATACAATGAGCAGTTCTTC	CASSKGGPRYNEQFF
TRBJ2-1	TRBV25-1	-	-	TGTGCCAGCAGTGAATATCGAGGCAATGAGCAGTTCTTC	CASSEYRGNEQFF
TRBJ1-4	TRBV5-1	few	TRBD1	TGCGCCAGCAGCTGGGACAGGACAACTAATGAAAAACTGTTTTTT	CASSWDRTTNEKLFF
TRBJ2-7	TRBV7-9	-	TRBD1	TGTGCCAGCAGCTACTCGGGGACAGTCTCCTACGAGCAGTACTTC	CASSYSGTVSYEQYF
TRBJ2-7	TRBV6-2/TRBV6-3	few	TRBD1	TGTGCCAGCAGTTACCCCCACGGGACAGAGACCTACGAGCAGTACTTC	CASSYPHGTETYEQYF
TRBJ1-6	TRBV7-9	once	-	TGTGCCAGCAGCGGGGACCGACCTAATTCACCCCTCCACTTT	CASSGDRPNSPLHF
TRBJ2-4	TRBV12-5	few	-	TGTGCTAGTGGTTTGGTAAGGGGGGCTCGAGCCAAAAACATTCAGTACTTC	CASGLVRGARAKNIQYF
TRBJ2-7	TRBV29-1	few	TRBD1	TGCAGCGTTGGGGTCGGACAGGGGGGGTACGAGCAGTACTTC	CSVGVGQGGYEQYF
TRBJ2-5	TRBV5-6	-	-	TGTGCCAGCAGCTTGATCTTTGCGGAGGGGGTGCTTAGGCGAGAGACCCAGTACTTC	CASSLIFAEGVLRRETQYF
TRBJ2-7	TRBV7-9	-	TRBD1	TGTGCCAGCAGCTTCACGGACAGGGGCCCCTACGAGCAGTACTTC	CASSFTDRGPYEQYF
TRBJ1-6	TRBV9	many	-	TGTGCCAGCAGCGTAGAGGGGGTTGTCGATTCACCCCTCCACTTT	CASSVEGVVDSPLHF
TRBJ2-3	TRBV24-1	-	-	TGCGCCTCCAGTGATTCGCGGGATTCAGATACGCAGTATTTT	CASSDSRDSDTQYF
TRBJ2-7	TRBV6-1	few	-	TGTGCCAGCAGTGAAACACAGGGCCGCGAGCAGTACTTC	CASSETQGREQYF
TRBJ1-2	TRBV20-1	-	-	TGCAGTGCTAGACTCCCTGGGGAGCAATATGGCTACACCTTC	CSARLPGEQYGYTF
TRBJ2-1	TRBV24-1	-	TRBD1	TGTGCCACCAGTGCTGGACAGGGGGCGCCGAATGAGCAGTTCTTC	CATSAGQGAPNEQFF
TRBJ1-5	TRBV12-3/TRBV12-4	few	-	TGTGCCAGCGGGGACGGGGTAGATCAGCCCCAGCATTTT	CASGDGVDQPQHF
TRBJ1-5	TRBV28	few	-	TGTGCCAGCAGCCAGGGACCGATGCTGACGAATCAGCCCCAGCATTTT	CASSQGPMLTNQPQHF
TRBJ2-1	TRBV28	-	TRBD2	TGTGCCAGCACCACTTGGCTAGCGGAAAACAATGAGCAGTTCTTC	CASTTWLAENNEQFF
TRBJ2-7	TRBV12-3/TRBV12-4	-	TRBD1	TGTGCCAGCAGTTCGGGACAGGGATTTTTCGAGCAGTACTTC	CASSSGQGFFEQYF
TRBJ2-1	TRBV29-1	few	-	TGCAGCGTTCCGATAGGTGGCAATGAGCAGTTCTTC	CSVPIGGNEQFF
TRBJ2-5	TRBV18	-	-	TGTGCCAGCTCACAGGTGTCCCAAGAGACCCTGTACTTC	CASSQVSQETLYF
TRBJ2-7	TRBV7-2	few	-	TGTGCCAGCAGCTTACCGGACGGAACCTCCTACGAGCAGTACTTC	CASSLPDGTSYEQYF
TRBJ1-6	TRBV30	-	-	TGTGCCGGAACTCTCGGGGGGCTCTATAATTCACCCCTCCACTTT	CAGTLGGLYNSPLHF
TRBJ2-5	TRBV4-3	few	-	TGCGCCAGCAGCCAAGGGAACAGTCAAGAGACCCAGTACTTC	CASSQGNSQETQYF
TRBJ2-7	TRBV4-3	-	-	TGCGCCAGCAGCCAAGATATTGGCTGGGAGAGGCAGTACTTC	CASSQDIGWERQYF
TRBJ2-3	TRBV6-4	-	TRBD1	TGTGCCAGCAGTGAAGGACAGGGGGCAGATACGCAGTATTTT	CASSEGQGADTQYF
TRBJ2-3	TRBV5-1	few	-	TGCGCCAGCAGCTTGGTTCCACAAGATACGCAGTATTTT	CASSLVPQDTQYF
TRBJ1-2	TRBV25-1	-	-	TGTGCCAGCAGTGAAGTCCTGGGCAGCTTTAACTATGGCTACACCTTC	CASSEVLGSFNYGYTF
TRBJ2-4	TRBV28	few	-	TGTGCCAGCGCGACAGGAATCCTCCTAGCCAAAAACATTCAGTACTTC	CASATGILLAKNIQYF
TRBJ2-7	TRBV28	few	TRBD2	TGTGCCAGCAGTTTACTAGCGGCATTAACGGGCGAGCAGTACTTC	CASSLLAALTGEQYF
TRBJ2-7	TRBV27	-	TRBD1	TGTGCCAGCAGTCAATTCTCAGGGGGCAACTACGAGCAGTACTTC	CASSQFSGGNYEQYF
TRBJ1-1	TRBV4-3	few	-	TGCGCCAGCAGCCAAGATAGGGGGGCCGTCTACACTGAAGCTTTCTTT	CASSQDRGAVYTEAFF
TRBJ2-7	TRBV11-2	many	TRBD2	TGTGCCAGCAGCTTCTATCTTAGCGGGAGGGGTTCCTACGAGCAGTACTTC	CASSFYLSGRGSYEQYF
TRBJ2-7	TRBV29-1	-	TRBD1	TGCAGCGCCACCGGCGGGACAGGGGCCTACGAGCAGTACTTC	CSATGGTGAYEQYF